The clone carrying this T cell receptor beta chain was seen a handful of times. Method: immunoSEQ multiplex PCR; TCRdb's copy keeps in-frame clones and lacks some. The profile shows hundreds of thousands of clones, 70% to 90% of them singletons. The data were taken from a study of blood T cell repertoires in COVID-19. At the level of the study: COVID-19 samples, acute and convalescent, were from the United States, Italy and Spain. T cells, B-cell-depleted T cells, or PBMCs provided the cDNA or gDNA that served as material.

Allocation to cohorts depended on clinical history reported by the participants. Before being deemed recovered, Cohort 3 donors had two negative PCRs, clearance, or symptom resolution. The TCR originated in a man aged 30-40 years who had recovered from COVID-19. Material for sequencing was PBMCs or T cells enriched from blood (not recorded which).

This CDR3 reads CASSSGTGVNIQYF. In DNA form, the CDR3 reads TGCGCCAGCAGCTCCGGGACAGGGGTGAACATTCAGTACTTC. V usage is TRBV5-1 and J usage is TRBJ2-4, with 10 positions matching TRBD1. This CDR3 is built from 14 residues. V lost 3 bases, J lost 7 bases, and 4 bases stayed unmatched. The germline gives CDR1 SGHRS, CDR2 YFSETQ.